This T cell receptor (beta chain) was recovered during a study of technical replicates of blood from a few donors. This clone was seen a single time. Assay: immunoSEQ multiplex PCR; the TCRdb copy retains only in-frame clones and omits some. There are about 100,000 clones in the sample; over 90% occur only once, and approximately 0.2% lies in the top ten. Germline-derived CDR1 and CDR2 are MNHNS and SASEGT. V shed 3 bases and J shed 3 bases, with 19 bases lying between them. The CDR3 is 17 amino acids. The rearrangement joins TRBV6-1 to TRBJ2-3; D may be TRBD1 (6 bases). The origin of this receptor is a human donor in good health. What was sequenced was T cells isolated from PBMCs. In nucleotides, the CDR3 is TGTGCCAGCAGTGATGAGGTCGTTGGGGGCGTTACAGATACGCAGTATTTT. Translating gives CASSDEVVGGVTDTQYF.